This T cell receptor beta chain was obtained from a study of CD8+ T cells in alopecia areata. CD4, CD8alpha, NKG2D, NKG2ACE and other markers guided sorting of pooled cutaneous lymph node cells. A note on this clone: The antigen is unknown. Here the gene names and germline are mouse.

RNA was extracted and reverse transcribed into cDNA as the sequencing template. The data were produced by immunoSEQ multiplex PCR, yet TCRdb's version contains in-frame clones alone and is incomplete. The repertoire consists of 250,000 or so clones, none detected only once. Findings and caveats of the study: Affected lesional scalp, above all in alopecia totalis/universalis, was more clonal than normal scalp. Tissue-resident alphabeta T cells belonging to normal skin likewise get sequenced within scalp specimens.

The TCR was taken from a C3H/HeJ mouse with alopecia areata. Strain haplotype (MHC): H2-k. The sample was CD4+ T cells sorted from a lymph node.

CDR3 amino acids: CASSWDNTNSDYTF. The DNA read from the CDR3 is TGTGCCAGCAGTTGGGACAATACAAACTCC. The chain has TRBV19 and TRBJ1-2; a weak D match, TRBD1 (6 bases). The read halts 4 residues ahead of the CDR3 end, with the missing end drawn from the germline J gene. Germline CDR1 FNHDT, CDR2 SITEND (reference sequence). This CDR3 contains 14 residues. V gave up 4 bases and J gave up 0 bases, with 10 bases separating them.